These T cell receptor beta chains were read from a single sample in a study of blood T cell repertoires in COVID-19. The table came from immunoSEQ multiplex PCR; TCRdb's copy has only in-frame clones and leaves some out. The sample comprises fewer than 50,000 clones, about 74% of which are singletons, and about 10% rests with the top ten. The sequencing input was peripheral blood. Source of these receptors: a man in his 70s with COVID-19, enrolled during active disease. Both conserved end residues are part of each CDR3. The D gene is left open where the match is weak. Clone size, where shown, is once, few, many, or a class for clones that have expanded.

cdr3_nt cdr3_aa d_call j_call clone_size v_call
TGTGCTAGCAGCTTAGGAGCGGCGGCTAATGAAAAACTGTTTTTT CASSLGAAANEKLFF . TRBJ1-4 . TRBV7-7
TGTGCCAGCAGCAAAACCGACAGGGGGATTCGCTATGGCTACACCTTC CASSKTDRGIRYGYTF TRBD1 TRBJ1-2 . TRBV25-1
TGTGCCACCAGTGATTTGCTGGCGACCCAGTACTTC CATSDLLATQYF . TRBJ2-5 few TRBV24-1
TGCGCCAGCAAAGGGGACAGGGCCTATGGCTACACCTTC CASKGDRAYGYTF TRBD1 TRBJ1-2 . TRBV5-1
TGTGCCAGCACCCTTGACAGAGCCTATGGCTACACCTTC CASTLDRAYGYTF . TRBJ1-2 . TRBV5-8
TGTGCCAGCAGCTCCGGGACAGGGACTGAAGCTTTCTTT CASSSGTGTEAFF TRBD1 TRBJ1-1 . TRBV13
TGTGCCAGCAGTTACATCAACAGGGTCGGCTATGGCTACACCTTC CASSYINRVGYGYTF . TRBJ1-2 few TRBV6-5
TGTGCCACTCAAAGCGGGGGGCCCCTCACTGAAGCTTTCTTT CATQSGGPLTEAFF . TRBJ1-1 once TRBV24-1
TGTGCCAGCAGCTTAGATCAGGGTTGGTCGGGCGGCTACACCTTC CASSLDQGWSGGYTF . TRBJ1-2 once TRBV5-5
TGCGCCAGCAGCTTCCCGGGAAAGTATGGCTACACCTTC CASSFPGKYGYTF . TRBJ1-2 . TRBV5-1
TGTGCCAGCAGTGATCTACAGGGGATGAACACCGGGGAGCTGTTTTTT CASSDLQGMNTGELFF TRBD1 TRBJ2-2 . TRBV6-4
TGTGCCTGGAGTGTAACCCCGCGGAACTATGGCTACACCTTC CAWSVTPRNYGYTF . TRBJ1-2 . TRBV30
TGCGCCAGCAGCCGAACAGTCCCCGAGAACACTGAAGCTTTCTTT CASSRTVPENTEAFF . TRBJ1-1 once TRBV5-1
TGCGCCAGCAGAGAAGGGGCGCGTGCAGATACGCAGTATTTT CASREGARADTQYF . TRBJ2-3 . TRBV5-1
TGTGCCAGCTCACCATCTGACATTTCAACTAATGAAAAACTGTTTTTT CASSPSDISTNEKLFF . TRBJ1-4 few TRBV18
TGTGCCAGCAGCCCTAGGACGGGGGACCGCTATGGCTACACCTTC CASSPRTGDRYGYTF . TRBJ1-2 . TRBV7-9
TGTGCCAGCACCACAGGGGGCGCAGGGAATTCACCCCTCCACTTT CASTTGGAGNSPLHF TRBD1 TRBJ1-6 . TRBV18
TGCAGTGCCCAACTAGGGGATACGCAGTATTTT CSAQLGDTQYF . TRBJ2-3 . TRBV20-1
TGTGCCAGCACCCAATCTGGGGCCAACGTCCTGACTTTC CASTQSGANVLTF . TRBJ2-6 . TRBV28
TGTGCCAGCAGCTACCGGAGGTCCTATAATTCACCCCTCCACTTT CASSYRRSYNSPLHF . TRBJ1-6 . TRBV11-2
TGTGCCACCAGACAGGGAGAGAACACTGAAGCTTTCTTT CATRQGENTEAFF TRBD1 TRBJ1-1 . TRBV2
TGCGCCAGCAGCTTGAGGTCCCCGGGAGACGAGCAGTACTTC CASSLRSPGDEQYF . TRBJ2-7 . TRBV5-1
TGCGCCAGCAGCTCCGGACAAGATAATTCACCCCTCCACTTT CASSSGQDNSPLHF . TRBJ1-6 . TRBV4-1